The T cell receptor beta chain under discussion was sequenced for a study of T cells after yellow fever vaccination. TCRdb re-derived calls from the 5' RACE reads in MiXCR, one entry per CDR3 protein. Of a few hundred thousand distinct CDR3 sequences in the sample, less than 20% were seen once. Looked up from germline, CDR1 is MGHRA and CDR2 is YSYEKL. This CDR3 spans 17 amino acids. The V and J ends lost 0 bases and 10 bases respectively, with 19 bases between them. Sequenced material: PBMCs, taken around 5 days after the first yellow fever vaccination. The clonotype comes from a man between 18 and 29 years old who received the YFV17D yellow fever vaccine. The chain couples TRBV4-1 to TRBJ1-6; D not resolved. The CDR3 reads CASSQDGLGRAKSPLHF. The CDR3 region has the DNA TGCGCCAGCAGCCAAGATGGACTAGGAAGGGCAAAATCACCCCTCCACTTT.